This is a list of T cell receptor beta chains from one sample in a study of CD8+ T cells in alopecia areata. The protocol was immunoSEQ multiplex PCR, while the TCRdb copy is restricted to in-frame clones and leaves out a portion. Found here are some 190,000 clones, roughly 66% of them singletons; the top ten hold over 1%. Sequencing used CD4+ T cells sorted from blood, obtained at week 24, from a patient treated with tofacitinib. Receptors originate from a human donor with alopecia areata. CDR3s include the opening cysteine and the closing phenylalanine or tryptophan. A D gene is named only where the DNA matches it firmly. The size entry is marked missing in some rows and otherwise reads once, few, many or a size class.

few	TRBV14	.	TRBJ2-3	CASSQVDGRTDTQYF	TGTGCCAGCAGCCAAGTGGACGGAAGGACAGATACGCAGTATTTT
.	TRBV27	TRBD1	TRBJ1-1	CASSPQPGTATEAFF	TGTGCCAGCAGTCCACAGCCCGGGACAGCCACTGAAGCTTTCTTT
.	TRBV10-3	.	TRBJ1-1	CAISESGDEAFF	TGTGCCATCAGTGAATCGGGGGATGAAGCTTTCTTT
.	TRBV25-1	.	TRBJ2-1	CASSEFVADTNEQFF	TGTGCCAGCAGTGAGTTTGTGGCGGACACCAATGAGCAGTTCTTC
.	TRBV29-1	.	TRBJ2-5	CSVVPGETQYF	TGCAGCGTCGTACCCGGGGAGACCCAGTACTTC
few	TRBV7-6	.	TRBJ2-1	CASSPARATGLNEQFF	TGTGCCAGCAGCCCCGCCCGGGCCACCGGGTTGAATGAGCAGTTCTTC
few	TRBV6-4	.	TRBJ2-2	CASSVSQGGELFF	TGTGCCAGCAGTGTCTCCCAGGGCGGGGAGCTGTTTTTT
.	TRBV2	.	TRBJ1-6	CASSEQGPVNSPLHF	TGTGCCAGCAGTGAACAGGGTCCGGTTAATTCACCCCTCCACTTT
.	TRBV29-1	.	TRBJ2-4	CSVETGLRSKNIQYF	TGCAGCGTTGAAACCGGCCTCAGGTCCAAAAACATTCAGTACTTC
.	TRBV2	TRBD2	TRBJ2-2	CASRYSGGTGELFF	TGTGCCAGCCGCTATAGCGGGGGCACCGGGGAGCTGTTTTTT
.	TRBV7-2	TRBD2	TRBJ2-5	CASSSRAGQETQYF	TGTGCCAGCAGCTCCCGAGCGGGGCAAGAGACCCAGTACTTC
once	TRBV7-2	TRBD1	TRBJ1-2	CASSSSIDRGGYTF	TGTGCCAGCAGCTCATCAATCGACAGGGGGGGCTACACCTTC
.	TRBV27	.	TRBJ2-5	CASSRQPQGKETQYF	TGTGCCAGCAGTCGACAACCCCAGGGTAAAGAGACCCAGTACTTC
few	TRBV29-1	.	TRBJ2-1	CSSNGLHNEQFF	TGCAGCTCGAACGGGCTCCACAATGAGCAGTTCTTC
.	TRBV2	.	TRBJ1-4	CASSETALFF	TGTGCCAGCAGTGAGACAGCTCTGTTTTTT
few	TRBV5-1	TRBD1	TRBJ2-2	CASSLTGGITGELFF	TGCGCCAGCAGCTTGACAGGGGGCATCACCGGGGAGCTGTTTTTT
.	TRBV15	.	TRBJ2-5	CATSRGQETQYF	TGTGCCACCAGCAGAGGACAAGAGACCCAGTACTTC
few	TRBV9	.	TRBJ1-1	CASSVSRNTEAFF	TGTGCCAGCAGCGTGTCCCGCAACACTGAAGCTTTCTTT
.	TRBV29-1	.	TRBJ1-1	CSVERSGREAFF	TGCAGCGTTGAAAGGTCAGGGAGGGAAGCTTTCTTT